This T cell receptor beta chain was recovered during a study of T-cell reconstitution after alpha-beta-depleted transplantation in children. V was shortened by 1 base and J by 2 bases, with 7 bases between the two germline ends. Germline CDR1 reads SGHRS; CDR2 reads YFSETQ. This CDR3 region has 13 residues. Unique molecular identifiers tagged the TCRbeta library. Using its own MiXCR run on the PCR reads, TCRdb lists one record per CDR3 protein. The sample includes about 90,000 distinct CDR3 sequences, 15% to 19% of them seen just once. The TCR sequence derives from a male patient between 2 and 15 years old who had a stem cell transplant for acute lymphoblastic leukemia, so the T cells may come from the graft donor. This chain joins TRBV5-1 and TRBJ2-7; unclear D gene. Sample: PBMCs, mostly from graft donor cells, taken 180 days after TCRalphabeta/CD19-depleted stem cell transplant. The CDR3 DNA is TGCGCCAGCAGCTTGTTTGGGGCCTACGAGCAGTACTTC. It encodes CASSLFGAYEQYF. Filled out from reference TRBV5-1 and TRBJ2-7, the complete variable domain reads KAGVTQTPRYLIKTRGQQVTLSCSPISGHRSVSWYQQTPGQGLQFLFEYFSETQRNKGNFPGRFSGRQFSNSRSEMNVSTLELGDSALYLCASSLFGAYEQYFGPGTRLTVT.